The present TCR beta chain was sequenced within a study of cytomegalovirus exposure and HLA in healthy donors. The table came from immunoSEQ multiplex PCR; TCRdb's copy has only in-frame clones and leaves some out. The sample lists 90,000 to 150,000 clones; 88% were seen once. The sequenced sample consisted of PBMCs. The source is a woman aged 18-30 years in good health and CMV-seropositive.

CDR3 sequence: CASSWQEDSPLHF. The CDR3 nucleotides are TGTGCCAGCAGTTGGCAGGAGGATTCACCCCTCCACTTT. The gene calls are TRBV6-5 and TRBJ1-6; unclear D gene. The V and J ends lost 4 bases and 8 bases respectively, with 9 bases between them. This CDR3 has 13 amino acids. Per germline, CDR1 MNHEY and CDR2 SVGAGI.